Listed below are T cell receptor beta chains from one sample, sequenced in a study of T cells in Graves' hyperthyroidism and ophthalmopathy. A single record per CDR3 protein comes from TCRdb applying MiXCR to the multiplex PCR reads. Counted here are a few hundred thousand distinct CDR3 sequences, about 15% occurring once; the ten biggest clones make up about 20%. The specimen was blood. Receptors originate from a woman aged 55-69 years with Graves' ophthalmopathy. The CDR3 runs from the conserved cysteine through the conserved F or W. Fields, in order: J gene, V gene, clone size, D gene, CDR3 protein, CDR3 DNA. D genes are given only for firm matches. Part of the rows lack a size; the others show once, few, many or a class for expanded clones.

>TRBJ2-1|TRBV20-1|-|TRBD2
CSASSSLTSGHNEQFF
TGCAGTGCTTCCTCCTCTTTGACTAGCGGACACAATGAGCAGTTCTTC
>TRBJ2-2|TRBV20-1|many|-
CSARDRQLTGTGKLFF
TGCAGTGCTAGAGATCGGCAGCTAACGGGCACCGGGAAGCTGTTTTTT
>TRBJ1-5|TRBV30|many|-
CAWSLLDSYQPQHF
TGTGCCTGGAGTCTCCTGGACAGTTATCAGCCCCAGCATTTT
>TRBJ2-5|TRBV4-1|many|TRBD1
CASSPTGEGETQYF
TGCGCCAGCAGCCCGACAGGGGAAGGAGAGACCCAGTACTTC
>TRBJ2-4|TRBV30|many|TRBD2
CAWSTSGNKNIQYF
TGTGCCTGGAGTACTAGCGGAAACAAAAACATTCAGTACTTC
>TRBJ1-2|TRBV28|many|-
CASSFLQAYGYTF
TGTGCCAGCAGTTTTCTGCAGGCCTATGGCTACACCTTC
>TRBJ2-1|TRBV5-8|-|TRBD2
CASSLPLAGNNEQFF
TGTGCCAGCAGCTTGCCCCTAGCGGGCAACAATGAGCAGTTCTTC
>TRBJ2-3|TRBV19|few|TRBD1
CASTLKGQSTDTQYF
TGTGCCAGTACCCTAAAGGGACAGAGCACAGATACGCAGTATTTT
>TRBJ2-2|TRBV28|-|-
CASSLSRGALTGELFF
TGTGCCAGCAGCCTCAGTCGGGGGGCCCTTACCGGGGAGCTGTTTTTT
>TRBJ1-2|TRBV14|-|-
CASSQVGVRGYTF
TGTGCCAGCAGCCAAGTGGGGGTTCGGGGCTACACCTTC
>TRBJ1-1|TRBV20-1|many|-
CSASLYTEAFF
TGCAGTGCTAGTCTTTACACTGAAGCTTTCTTT
>TRBJ2-3|TRBV7-9|many|TRBD2
CASSFSLAGGFVSTDTQYF
TGTGCCAGCAGCTTCTCACTAGCGGGAGGGTTCGTGAGCACAGATACGCAGTATTTT
>TRBJ2-1|TRBV10-3|few|TRBD1
CAIGTANNEQFF
TGTGCCATTGGGACAGCAAACAATGAGCAGTTCTTC
>TRBJ2-7|TRBV24-1|-|TRBD1
CATRDRASHPTYEQYF
TGTGCCACCAGGGACAGGGCCTCGCACCCAACCTACGAGCAGTACTTC
>TRBJ2-1|TRBV7-3|-|-
CASGGGPRSSYNEQFF
TGTGCCAGCGGGGGGGGGCCCCGGAGCTCCTACAATGAGCAGTTCTTC
>TRBJ2-2|TRBV3-1|many|-
CASSPLGGANTGELFF
TGTGCCAGCAGCCCCCTTGGTGGGGCAAACACCGGGGAGCTGTTTTTT
>TRBJ2-5|TRBV24-1|-|TRBD1
CATSDPRQGETQYF
TGTGCCACCAGTGATCCCCGACAGGGAGAGACCCAGTACTTC
>TRBJ2-6|TRBV19|few|-
CASSRAASTGANVLTF
TGTGCCAGTAGTAGGGCCGCCTCGACCGGGGCCAACGTCCTGACTTTC
>TRBJ2-2|TRBV24-1|-|TRBD1
CATSQQGLTNTGELFF
TGTGCCACCAGTCAACAGGGGCTAACGAACACCGGGGAGCTGTTTTTT
>TRBJ2-1|TRBV25-1|few|TRBD2
CASSELSSGRLEQFF
TGTGCCAGCAGTGAATTGTCTAGCGGGAGACTTGAGCAGTTCTTC
>TRBJ2-5|TRBV6-1|-|TRBD2
CASSPSGRPDRMHF
TGTGCCAGCAGTCCAAGCGGGAGGCCCGACCGGATGCACTTC
>TRBJ1-2|TRBV7-2|many|-
CASSCYEGDLRDGYTF
TGTGCCAGCAGTTGTTACGAAGGGGACCTCCGGGATGGCTACACCTTC
>TRBJ2-5|TRBV20-1|-|TRBD2
CSAGRIAGGSETQYF
TGCAGTGCTGGCCGGATAGCGGGAGGTTCGGAGACCCAGTACTTC
>TRBJ1-2|TRBV24-1|few|-
CATSDGYGYTF
TGTGCCACCAGTGATGGATATGGCTACACCTTC
>TRBJ1-6|TRBV28|-|-
CASSPQGPNSPLHF
TGTGCCAGCAGCCCTCAGGGTCCTAATTCACCCCTCCACTTT
>TRBJ2-5|TRBV20-1|many|TRBD1
CSGIVQGSQETQYF
TGCAGTGGCATTGTACAGGGGTCCCAAGAGACCCAGTACTTC
>TRBJ1-5|TRBV7-2|few|-
CASSETVNGIQPQHF
TGTGCCAGCAGCGAGACAGTGAACGGTATTCAGCCCCAGCATTTT
>TRBJ2-3|TRBV30|many|-
CAWKRGGSTDTQYF
TGTGCCTGGAAGAGGGGGGGGAGCACAGATACGCAGTATTTT
>TRBJ2-3|TRBV20-1|few|TRBD2
CSASGGSTDTQYF
TGCAGTGCTAGCGGGGGGAGCACAGATACGCAGTATTTT
>TRBJ1-4|TRBV5-6|-|-
CASSLLGIGEKLFF
TGTGCCAGCAGCTTGTTAGGTATTGGGGAAAAACTGTTTTTT
>TRBJ2-2|TRBV30|few|TRBD2
CAWSVAAGLTGELFF
TGTGCCTGGAGTGTGGCAGCGGGGCTCACCGGGGAGCTGTTTTTT
>TRBJ2-6|TRBV2|many|-
CASSEVGPGANVLTF
TGTGCCAGCAGTGAGGTCGGGCCTGGGGCCAACGTCCTGACTTTC
>TRBJ2-3|TRBV15|many|-
CATSRGAGLATDTQYF
TGTGCCACCAGCAGAGGGGCGGGACTTGCCACAGATACGCAGTATTTT
>TRBJ2-1|TRBV20-1|many|-
CTARGRRPSEYNEQFF
TGCACCGCTAGGGGTAGGAGGCCTAGCGAATACAATGAGCAGTTCTTC
>TRBJ1-3|TRBV9|few|-
CASSDELEYPGNTIYF
TGTGCCAGCAGCGATGAACTGGAGTACCCTGGAAACACCATATATTTT
>TRBJ2-7|TRBV6-1|-|TRBD2
CASSPGLVTYEQYF
TGTGCCAGCAGTCCGGGACTAGTTACCTACGAGCAGTACTTC
>TRBJ2-7|TRBV11-1|many|-
CASSLAEEGRYEQYF
TGTGCCAGCAGCTTAGCGGAGGAGGGACGCTACGAGCAGTACTTC
>TRBJ2-6|TRBV5-6|many|-
CASSLGAGARANVLTF
TGTGCCAGCAGCTTGGGGGCGGGGGCTAGGGCCAACGTCCTGACTTTC
>TRBJ2-2|TRBV6-1|-|-
CASGVRTGELFF
TGTGCCAGCGGGGTTAGAACCGGGGAGCTGTTTTTT
>TRBJ1-2|TRBV30|-|TRBD1
CAWKPPGQGPANYGYTF
TGTGCCTGGAAGCCTCCGGGACAGGGACCAGCTAACTATGGCTACACCTTC
>TRBJ2-7|TRBV5-6|many|-
CASSAGQTYEQYF
TGTGCCAGCAGCGCCGGACAGACCTACGAGCAGTACTTC
>TRBJ2-7|TRBV5-1|-|TRBD2
CASMVTAGGYEPYF
TGCGCCAGCATGGTGACAGCGGGAGGTTACGAGCCGTACTTC
>TRBJ2-3|TRBV19|few|-
CAAGYPPDTQYF
TGTGCCGCGGGGTACCCTCCGGATACGCAGTATTTT
>TRBJ2-3|TRBV10-3|-|-
CAISPGLTDTQYF
TGTGCCATCAGCCCGGGACTCACAGATACGCAGTATTTT
>TRBJ2-2|TRBV5-1|many|-
CASSAPGTRTGELFF
TGCGCCAGCAGCGCCCCCGGGACGAGGACCGGGGAGCTGTTTTTT
>TRBJ2-4|TRBV28|many|TRBD1
CASRTGQGRNIQYF
TGTGCCAGCCGTACTGGACAGGGAAGAAACATTCAGTACTTC
>TRBJ2-1|TRBV3-1|many|-
CASSRQGASYRQFF
TGTGCCAGCAGCCGCCAAGGAGCCTCTTATCGGCAGTTCTTC
>TRBJ2-6|TRBV7-2|-|TRBD1
CASSLDRGASGANVLTF
TGTGCCAGCAGCTTGGACAGGGGAGCGTCTGGGGCCAACGTCCTGACTTTC
>TRBJ2-1|TRBV24-1|few|-
CATSEEGPNNEQFF
TGTGCCACCAGTGAGGAGGGTCCGAACAATGAGCAGTTCTTC
>TRBJ2-3|TRBV7-2|many|TRBD2
CASRGRAGDVTDTQYF
TGTGCCAGCCGGGGAAGGGCGGGAGATGTCACAGATACGCAGTATTTT
>TRBJ2-5|TRBV7-2|many|TRBD1
CASSTRQGGGETQYF
TGTGCCAGCAGCACACGACAGGGGGGTGGCGAGACCCAGTACTTC